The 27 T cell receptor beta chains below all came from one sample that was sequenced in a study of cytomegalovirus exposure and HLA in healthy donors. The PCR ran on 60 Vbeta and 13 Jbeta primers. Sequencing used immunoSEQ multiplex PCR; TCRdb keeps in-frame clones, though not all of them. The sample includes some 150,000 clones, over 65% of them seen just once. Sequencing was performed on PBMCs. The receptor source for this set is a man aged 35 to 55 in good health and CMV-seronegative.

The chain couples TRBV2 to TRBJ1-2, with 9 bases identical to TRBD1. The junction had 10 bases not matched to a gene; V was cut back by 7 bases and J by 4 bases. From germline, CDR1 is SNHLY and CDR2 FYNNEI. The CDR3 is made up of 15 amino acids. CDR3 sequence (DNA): TGTGCCAGCATCAGGGGACAGGGAGCAGTCTATGGCTACACCTTC. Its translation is CASIRGQGAVYGYTF.

The DNA for the CDR3 is TGTGCCAGCAGCGTCGGGACCGGGGGGACTAGCACAGATACGCAGTATTTT. Its protein is CASSVGTGGTSTDTQYF. V and J are TRBV7-2 and TRBJ2-3; 7 positions agree with TRBD2. After removal of 5 bases from V and 0 bases from J, the junction contained 11 bases not matched to a gene. Germline CDR1 is SGHTA and CDR2 is FQGNSA. The CDR3 length is 17 residues.

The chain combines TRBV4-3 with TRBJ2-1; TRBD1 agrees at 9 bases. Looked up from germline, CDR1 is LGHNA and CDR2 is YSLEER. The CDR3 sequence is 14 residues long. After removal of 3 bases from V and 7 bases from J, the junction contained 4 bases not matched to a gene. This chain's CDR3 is CASSQDDRGNEQFF. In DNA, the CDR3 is TGCGCCAGCAGCCAGGATGACAGGGGGAATGAGCAGTTCTTC.

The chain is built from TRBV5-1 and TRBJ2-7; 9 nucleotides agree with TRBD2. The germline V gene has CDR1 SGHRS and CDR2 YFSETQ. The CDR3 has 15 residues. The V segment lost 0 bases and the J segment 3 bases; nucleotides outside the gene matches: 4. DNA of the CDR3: TGCGCCAGCAGCTTGGAGCTAGCGGGAAACTACGAGCAGTACTTC. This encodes CASSLELAGNYEQYF.

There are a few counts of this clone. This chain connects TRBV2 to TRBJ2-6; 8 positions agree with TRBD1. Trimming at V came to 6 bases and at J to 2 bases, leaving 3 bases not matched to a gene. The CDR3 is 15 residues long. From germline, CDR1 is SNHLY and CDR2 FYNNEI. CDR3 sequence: CASRSDRAGANVLTF. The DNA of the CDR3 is TGTGCCAGCAGATCGGACAGGGCTGGGGCCAACGTCCTGACTTTC.

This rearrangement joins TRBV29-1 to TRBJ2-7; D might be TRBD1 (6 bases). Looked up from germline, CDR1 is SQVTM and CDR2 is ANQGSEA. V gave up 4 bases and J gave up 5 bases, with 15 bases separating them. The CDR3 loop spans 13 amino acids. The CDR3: CSVGSWAGDEQYF. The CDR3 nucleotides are TGCAGCGTTGGTAGTTGGGCAGGGGACGAGCAGTACTTC.

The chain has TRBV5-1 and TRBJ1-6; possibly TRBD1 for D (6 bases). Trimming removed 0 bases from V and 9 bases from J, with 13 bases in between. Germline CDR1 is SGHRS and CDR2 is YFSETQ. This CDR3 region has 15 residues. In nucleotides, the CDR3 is TGCGCCAGCAGCTTGGAAGGGGGAAGGAGTTCACCCCTCCACTTT. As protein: CASSLEGGRSSPLHF.

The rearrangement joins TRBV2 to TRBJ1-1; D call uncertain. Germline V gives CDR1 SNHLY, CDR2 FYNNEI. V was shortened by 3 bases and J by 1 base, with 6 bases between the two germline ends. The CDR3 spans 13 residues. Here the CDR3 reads CASSELANTEAFF. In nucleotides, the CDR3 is TGTGCCAGCAGTGAGTTGGCGAACACTGAAGCTTTCTTT.

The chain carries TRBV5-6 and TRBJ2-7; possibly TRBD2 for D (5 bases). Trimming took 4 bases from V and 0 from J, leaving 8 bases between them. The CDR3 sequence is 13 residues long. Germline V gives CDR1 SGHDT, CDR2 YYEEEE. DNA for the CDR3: TGTGCCAGCAGCATCGGGGACTCCTACGAGCAGTACTTC. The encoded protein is CASSIGDSYEQYF.

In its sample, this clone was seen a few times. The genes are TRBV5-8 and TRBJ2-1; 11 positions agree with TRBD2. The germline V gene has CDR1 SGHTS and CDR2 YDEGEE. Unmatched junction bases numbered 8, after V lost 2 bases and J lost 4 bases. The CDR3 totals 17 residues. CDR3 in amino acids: CASSFLTSGSPYNEQFF. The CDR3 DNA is TGTGCCAGCAGCTTCTTAACTAGCGGGAGCCCTTACAATGAGCAGTTCTTC.

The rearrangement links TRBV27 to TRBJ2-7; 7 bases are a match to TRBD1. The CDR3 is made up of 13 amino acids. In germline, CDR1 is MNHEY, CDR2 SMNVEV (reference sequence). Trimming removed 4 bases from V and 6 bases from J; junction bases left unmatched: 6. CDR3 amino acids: CASSWDSGSEQYF. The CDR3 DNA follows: TGTGCCAGCAGTTGGGACAGCGGCTCCGAGCAGTACTTC.

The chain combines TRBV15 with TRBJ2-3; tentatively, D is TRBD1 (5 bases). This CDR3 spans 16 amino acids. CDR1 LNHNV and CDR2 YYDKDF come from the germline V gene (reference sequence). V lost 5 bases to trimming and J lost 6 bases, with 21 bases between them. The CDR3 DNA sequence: TGTGCCACCAGCGGGAAAGGGGCCCCCACACGGGATACGCAGTATTTT. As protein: CATSGKGAPTRDTQYF.

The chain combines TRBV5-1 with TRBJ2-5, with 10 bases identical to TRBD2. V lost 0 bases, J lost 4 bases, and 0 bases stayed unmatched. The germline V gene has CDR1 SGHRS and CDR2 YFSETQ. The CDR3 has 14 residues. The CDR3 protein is CASSLGLAGETQYF. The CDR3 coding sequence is TGCGCCAGCAGCTTGGGACTAGCGGGAGAGACCCAGTACTTC.

CDR3: CASSLASGRGETQYF. As DNA, the CDR3 is TGTGCCAGCAGCTTAGCGAGTGGAAGGGGAGAGACCCAGTACTTC. The chain links TRBV11-1 to TRBJ2-5, with D tentatively TRBD1 (5 bases). The germline gives CDR1 SGHAT, CDR2 FQDESV (reference sequence). CDR3 length equals 15 residues. Between the trimmed V and J ends, which lost 0 bases and 4 bases, there was a span of 12 bases.

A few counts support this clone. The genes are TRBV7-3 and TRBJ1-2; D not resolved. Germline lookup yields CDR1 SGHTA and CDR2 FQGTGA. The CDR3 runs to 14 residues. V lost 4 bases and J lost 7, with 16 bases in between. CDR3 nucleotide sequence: TGTGCCAGCAGCTCCTTCGACATAGTCGGTGGCTACACCTTC. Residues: CASSSFDIVGGYTF.

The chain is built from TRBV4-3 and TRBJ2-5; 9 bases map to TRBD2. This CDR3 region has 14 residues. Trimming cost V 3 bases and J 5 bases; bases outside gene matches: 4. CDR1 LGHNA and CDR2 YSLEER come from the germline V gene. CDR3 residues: CASSQGTSLETQYF. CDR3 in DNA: TGCGCCAGCAGCCAGGGGACTAGCTTGGAGACCCAGTACTTC.

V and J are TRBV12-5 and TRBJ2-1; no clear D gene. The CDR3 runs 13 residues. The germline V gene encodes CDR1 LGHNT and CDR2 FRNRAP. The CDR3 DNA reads TGTGCCGTAGCTGTCAGCTCCTACAATGAGCAGTTCTTC. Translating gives CAVAVSSYNEQFF.

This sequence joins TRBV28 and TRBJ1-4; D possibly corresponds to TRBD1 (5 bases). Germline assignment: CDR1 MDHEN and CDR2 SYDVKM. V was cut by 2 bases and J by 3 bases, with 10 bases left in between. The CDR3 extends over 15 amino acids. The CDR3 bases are TGTGCCAGCAGTTTACCAGCAGGGTCTAATGAAAAACTGTTTTTT. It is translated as CASSLPAGSNEKLFF. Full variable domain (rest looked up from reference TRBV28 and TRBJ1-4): DVKVTQSSRYLVKRTGEKVFLECVQDMDHENMFWYRQDPGLGLRLIYFSYDVKMKEKGDIPEGYSVSREKKERFSLILESASTNQTSMYLCASSLPAGSNEKLFFGSGTQLSVL.

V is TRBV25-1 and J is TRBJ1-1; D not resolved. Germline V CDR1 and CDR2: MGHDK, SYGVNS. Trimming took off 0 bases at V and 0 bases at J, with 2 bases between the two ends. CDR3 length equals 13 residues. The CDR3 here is CASSEYMNTEAFF. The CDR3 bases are TGTGCCAGCAGTGAATATATGAACACTGAAGCTTTCTTT.

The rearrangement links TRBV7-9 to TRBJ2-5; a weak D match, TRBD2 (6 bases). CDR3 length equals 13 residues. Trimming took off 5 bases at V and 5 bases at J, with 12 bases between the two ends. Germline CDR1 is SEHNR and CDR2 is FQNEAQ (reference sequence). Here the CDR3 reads CASSPRDFETQYF. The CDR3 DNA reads TGTGCCAGCAGCCCACGGGACTTCGAGACCCAGTACTTC.

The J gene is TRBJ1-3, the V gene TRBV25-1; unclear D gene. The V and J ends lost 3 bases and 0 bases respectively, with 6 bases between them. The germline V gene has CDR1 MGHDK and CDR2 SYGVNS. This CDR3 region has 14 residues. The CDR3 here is CASSDRGSGNTIYF. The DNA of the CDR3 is TGTGCCAGCAGTGATCGGGGCTCTGGAAACACCATATATTTT.

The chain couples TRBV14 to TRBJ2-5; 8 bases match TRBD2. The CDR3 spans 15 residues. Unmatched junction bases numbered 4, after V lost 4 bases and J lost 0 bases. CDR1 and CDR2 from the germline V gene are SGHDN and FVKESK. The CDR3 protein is CASSLRLAHQETQYF. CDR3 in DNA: TGTGCCAGCAGCCTTCGACTAGCGCACCAAGAGACCCAGTACTTC.

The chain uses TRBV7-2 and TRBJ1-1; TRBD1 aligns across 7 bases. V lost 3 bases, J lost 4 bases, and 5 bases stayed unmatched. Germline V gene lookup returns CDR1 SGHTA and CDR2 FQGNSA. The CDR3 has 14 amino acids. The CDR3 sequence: CASSLAGGSTEAFF. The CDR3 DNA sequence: TGTGCCAGCAGCTTGGCAGGGGGAAGCACTGAAGCTTTCTTT.

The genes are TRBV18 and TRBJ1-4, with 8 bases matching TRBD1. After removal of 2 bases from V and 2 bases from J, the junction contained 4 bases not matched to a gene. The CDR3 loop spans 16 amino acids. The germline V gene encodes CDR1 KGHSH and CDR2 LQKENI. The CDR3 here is CASSPNRGTTNEKLFF. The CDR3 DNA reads TGTGCCAGCTCACCAAACAGGGGGACGACTAATGAAAAACTGTTTTTT.

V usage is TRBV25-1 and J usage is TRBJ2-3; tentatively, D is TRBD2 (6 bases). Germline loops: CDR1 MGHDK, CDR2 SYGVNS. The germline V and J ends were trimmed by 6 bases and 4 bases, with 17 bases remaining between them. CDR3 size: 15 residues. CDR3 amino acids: CASSRVGGRSDTQYF. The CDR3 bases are TGTGCCAGCAGCCGGGTGGGAGGAAGGTCAGATACGCAGTATTTT.

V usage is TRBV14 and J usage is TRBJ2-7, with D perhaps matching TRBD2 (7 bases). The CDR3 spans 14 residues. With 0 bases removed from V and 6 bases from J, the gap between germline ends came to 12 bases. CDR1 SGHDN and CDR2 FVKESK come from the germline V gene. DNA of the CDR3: TGTGCCAGCAGCCAAGAAGGGGGAGGGGTCGAGCAGTACTTC. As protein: CASSQEGGGVEQYF.

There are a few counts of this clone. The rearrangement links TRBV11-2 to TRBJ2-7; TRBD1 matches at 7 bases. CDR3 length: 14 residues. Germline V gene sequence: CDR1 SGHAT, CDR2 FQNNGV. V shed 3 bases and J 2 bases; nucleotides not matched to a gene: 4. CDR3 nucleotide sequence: TGTGCCAGCAGCTTCCTGGGACAGACCTACGAGCAGTACTTC. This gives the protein CASSFLGQTYEQYF.